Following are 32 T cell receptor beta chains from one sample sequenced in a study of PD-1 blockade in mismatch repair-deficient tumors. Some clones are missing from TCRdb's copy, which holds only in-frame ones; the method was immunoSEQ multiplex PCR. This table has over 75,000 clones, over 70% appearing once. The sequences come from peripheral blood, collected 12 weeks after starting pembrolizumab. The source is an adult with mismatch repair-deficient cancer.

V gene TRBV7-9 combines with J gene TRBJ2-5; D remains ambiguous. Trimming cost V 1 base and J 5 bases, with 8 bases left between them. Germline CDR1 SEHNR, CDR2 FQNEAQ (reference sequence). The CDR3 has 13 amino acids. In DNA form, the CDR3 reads TGTGCCAGCAGCTTAGGGGTCATGGAGACCCAGTACTTC. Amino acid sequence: CASSLGVMETQYF.

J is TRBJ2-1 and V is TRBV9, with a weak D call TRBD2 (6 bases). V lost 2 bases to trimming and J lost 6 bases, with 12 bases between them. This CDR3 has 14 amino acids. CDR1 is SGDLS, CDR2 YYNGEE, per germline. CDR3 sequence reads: CASSVGGKGNEQFF. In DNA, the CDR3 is TGTGCCAGCAGCGTTGGCGGGAAGGGCAATGAGCAGTTCTTC.

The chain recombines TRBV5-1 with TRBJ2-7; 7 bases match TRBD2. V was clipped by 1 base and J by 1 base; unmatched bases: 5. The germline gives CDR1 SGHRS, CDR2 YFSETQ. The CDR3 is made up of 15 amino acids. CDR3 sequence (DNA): TGCGCCAGCAGCTTGACCCGGGGGGAATCCTACGAGCAGTACTTC. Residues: CASSLTRGESYEQYF. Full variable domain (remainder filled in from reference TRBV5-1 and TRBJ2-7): KAGVTQTPRYLIKTRGQQVTLSCSPISGHRSVSWYQQTPGQGLQFLFEYFSETQRNKGNFPGRFSGRQFSNSRSEMNVSTLELGDSALYLCASSLTRGESYEQYFGPGTRLTVT.

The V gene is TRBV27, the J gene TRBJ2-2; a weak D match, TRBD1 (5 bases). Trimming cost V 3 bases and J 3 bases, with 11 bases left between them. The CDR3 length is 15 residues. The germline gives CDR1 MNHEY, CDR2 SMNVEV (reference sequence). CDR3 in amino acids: CASSFILRDTGELFF. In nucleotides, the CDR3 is TGTGCCAGCAGTTTTATTCTCAGGGACACCGGGGAGCTGTTTTTT.

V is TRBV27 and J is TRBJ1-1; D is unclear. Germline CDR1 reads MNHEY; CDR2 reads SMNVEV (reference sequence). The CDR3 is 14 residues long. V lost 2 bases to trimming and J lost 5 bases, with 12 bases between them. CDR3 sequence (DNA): TGTGCCAGCAGTTTACAGAAGGTAGGGACTGAAGCTTTCTTT. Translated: CASSLQKVGTEAFF.

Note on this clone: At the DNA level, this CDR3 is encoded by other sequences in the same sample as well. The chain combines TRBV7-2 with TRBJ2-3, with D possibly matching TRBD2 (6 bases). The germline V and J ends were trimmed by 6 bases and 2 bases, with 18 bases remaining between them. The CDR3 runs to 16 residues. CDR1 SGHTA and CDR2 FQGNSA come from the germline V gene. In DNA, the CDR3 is TGTGCCAGCAGACGAGAAGGAGGGCCTTACACAGATACGCAGTATTTT. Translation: CASRREGGPYTDTQYF. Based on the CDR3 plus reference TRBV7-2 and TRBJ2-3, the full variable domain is GAGVSQSPSNKVTEKGKDVELRCDPISGHTALYWYRQSLGQGLEFLIYFQGNSAPDKSGLPSDRFSAERTGGSVSTLTIQRTQQEDSAVYLCASRREGGPYTDTQYFGPGTRLTVL.

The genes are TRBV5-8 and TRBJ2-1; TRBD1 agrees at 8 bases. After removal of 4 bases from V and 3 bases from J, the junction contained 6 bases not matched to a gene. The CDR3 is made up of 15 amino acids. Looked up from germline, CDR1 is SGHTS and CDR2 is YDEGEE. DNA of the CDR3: TGTGCCAGCAGCCCTGGACAGGGAAACTACAATGAGCAGTTCTTC. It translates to CASSPGQGNYNEQFF.

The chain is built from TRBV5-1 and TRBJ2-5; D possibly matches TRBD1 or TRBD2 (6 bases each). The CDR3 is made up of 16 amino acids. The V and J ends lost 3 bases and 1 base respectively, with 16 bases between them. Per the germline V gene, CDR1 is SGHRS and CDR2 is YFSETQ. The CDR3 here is CASSWVGGQIQETQYF. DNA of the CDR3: TGCGCCAGCAGCTGGGTGGGGGGCCAAATCCAAGAGACCCAGTACTTC.

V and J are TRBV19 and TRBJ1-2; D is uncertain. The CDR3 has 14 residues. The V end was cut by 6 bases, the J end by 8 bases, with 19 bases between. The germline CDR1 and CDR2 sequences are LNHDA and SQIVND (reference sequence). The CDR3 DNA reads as TGTGCCAGTAGGCCTCAACAGCTCTCGGTAGGCTACACCTTC. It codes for CASRPQQLSVGYTF.

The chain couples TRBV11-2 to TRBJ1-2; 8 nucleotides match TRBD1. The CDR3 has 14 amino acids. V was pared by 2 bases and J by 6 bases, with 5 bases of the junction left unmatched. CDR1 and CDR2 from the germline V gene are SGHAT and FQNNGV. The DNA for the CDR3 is TGTGCCAGCAGCTTACGCCCGGACAGGGATGGCTACACCTTC. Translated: CASSLRPDRDGYTF.

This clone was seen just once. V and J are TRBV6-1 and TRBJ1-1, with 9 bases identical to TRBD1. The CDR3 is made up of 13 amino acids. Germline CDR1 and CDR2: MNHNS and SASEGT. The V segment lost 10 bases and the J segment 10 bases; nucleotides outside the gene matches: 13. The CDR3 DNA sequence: TGTGCCACTGGGGACAGGGAGAAATATAGAGCTTTCTTT. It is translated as CATGDREKYRAFF.

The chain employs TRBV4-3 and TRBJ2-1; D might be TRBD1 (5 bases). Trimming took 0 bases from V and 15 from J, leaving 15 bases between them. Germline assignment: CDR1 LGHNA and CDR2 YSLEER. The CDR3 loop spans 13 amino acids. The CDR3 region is CASSQETPQGMFF. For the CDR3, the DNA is TGCGCCAGCAGCCAAGAAACGCCCCAGGGAATGTTCTTC.

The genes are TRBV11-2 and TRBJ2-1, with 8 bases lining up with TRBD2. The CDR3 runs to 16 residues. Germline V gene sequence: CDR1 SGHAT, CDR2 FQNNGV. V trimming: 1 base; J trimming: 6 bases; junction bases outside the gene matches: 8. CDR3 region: CASSLARGARRNEQFF. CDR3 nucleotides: TGTGCCAGCAGCTTAGCGCGGGGGGCCCGTCGCAATGAGCAGTTCTTC.

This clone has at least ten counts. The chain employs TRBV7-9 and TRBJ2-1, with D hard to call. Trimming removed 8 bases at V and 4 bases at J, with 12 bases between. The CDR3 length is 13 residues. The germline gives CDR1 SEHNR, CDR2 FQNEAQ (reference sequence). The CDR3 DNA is TGTGCCAGCGCCCCTTTTGGGTACAATGAGCAGTTCTTC. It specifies CASAPFGYNEQFF.

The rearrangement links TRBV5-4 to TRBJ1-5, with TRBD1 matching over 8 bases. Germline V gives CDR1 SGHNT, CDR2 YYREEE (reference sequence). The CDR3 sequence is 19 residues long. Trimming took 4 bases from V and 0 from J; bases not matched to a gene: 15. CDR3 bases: TGTGCCAGCAGCCCTGGACAGGGCGGCGTCCGGGATAGCAATCAGCCCCAGCATTTT. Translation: CASSPGQGGVRDSNQPQHF.

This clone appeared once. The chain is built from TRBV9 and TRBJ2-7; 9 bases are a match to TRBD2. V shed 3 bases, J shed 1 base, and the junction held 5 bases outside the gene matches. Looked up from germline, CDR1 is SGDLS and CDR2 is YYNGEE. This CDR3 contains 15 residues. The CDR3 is CASSEGLATSYEQYF. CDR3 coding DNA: TGTGCCAGCAGCGAGGGACTAGCTACATCCTACGAGCAGTACTTC.

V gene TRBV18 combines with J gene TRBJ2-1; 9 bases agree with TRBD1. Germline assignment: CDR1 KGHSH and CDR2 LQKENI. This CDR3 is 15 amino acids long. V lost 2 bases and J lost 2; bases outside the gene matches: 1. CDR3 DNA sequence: TGTGCCAGCTCACCAGGACAGGGGACCTACAATGAGCAGTTCTTC. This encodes CASSPGQGTYNEQFF.

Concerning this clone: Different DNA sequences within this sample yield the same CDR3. DNA of the CDR3: TGTGCCAGCAGTTACGGGGGATCCAATCAGCCCCAGCATTTT. Translating it yields CASSYGGSNQPQHF. The chain joins TRBV27 to TRBJ1-5, with D possibly being TRBD1 (5 bases). The CDR3 length is 14 residues. The germline V gene encodes CDR1 MNHEY and CDR2 SMNVEV (reference sequence). Trimming took off 4 bases at V and 3 bases at J, with 10 bases between the two ends.

In DNA form, the CDR3 reads TGTGCCTGGAGTCGGACAGGTGGGAGTCAGCCCCAGCATTTT. It encodes CAWSRTGGSQPQHF. This chain joins TRBV30 and TRBJ1-5, with 7 nucleotides matching TRBD1. The germline V gene has CDR1 GTSNPN and CDR2 SVGIG (reference sequence). J lost 6 bases, V lost 2 bases, and 7 bases had no gene match. The CDR3 spans 14 residues.

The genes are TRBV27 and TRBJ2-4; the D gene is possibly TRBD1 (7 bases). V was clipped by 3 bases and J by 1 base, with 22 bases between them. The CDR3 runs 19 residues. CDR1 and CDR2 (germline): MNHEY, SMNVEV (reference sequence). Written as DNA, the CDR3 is TGTGCCAGCAGTTTGGGCAGGGGGTGGCGGGATCCGGCCAAAAACATTCAGTACTTC. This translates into CASSLGRGWRDPAKNIQYF.

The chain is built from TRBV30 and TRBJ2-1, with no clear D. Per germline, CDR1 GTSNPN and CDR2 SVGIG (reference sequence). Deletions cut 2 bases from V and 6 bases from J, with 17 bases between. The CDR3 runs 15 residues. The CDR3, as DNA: TGTGCCTGGAGTAGGGCCTTATGGGCTGGCAATGAGCAGTTCTTC. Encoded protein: CAWSRALWAGNEQFF.

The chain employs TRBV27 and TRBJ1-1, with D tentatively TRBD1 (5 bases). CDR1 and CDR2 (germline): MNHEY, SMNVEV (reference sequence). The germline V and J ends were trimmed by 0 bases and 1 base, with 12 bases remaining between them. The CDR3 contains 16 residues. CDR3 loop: CASSLSRGSRNTEAFF. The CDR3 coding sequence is TGTGCCAGCAGTTTATCACGGGGGAGTAGGAACACTGAAGCTTTCTTT.

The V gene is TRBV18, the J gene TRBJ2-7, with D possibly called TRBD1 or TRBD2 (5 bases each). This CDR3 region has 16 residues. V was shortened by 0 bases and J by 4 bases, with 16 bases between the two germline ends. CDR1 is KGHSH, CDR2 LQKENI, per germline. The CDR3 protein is CASSPPLGRWSYEQYF. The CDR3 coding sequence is TGTGCCAGCTCACCACCATTGGGACGGTGGTCATACGAGCAGTACTTC.

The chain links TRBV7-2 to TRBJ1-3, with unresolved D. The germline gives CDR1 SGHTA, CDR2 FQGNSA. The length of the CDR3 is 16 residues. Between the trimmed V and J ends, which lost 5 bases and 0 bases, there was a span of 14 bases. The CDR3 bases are TGTGCCAGCAGCGGTCAAGGGAGCTTCTCTGGAAACACCATATATTTT. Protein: CASSGQGSFSGNTIYF.

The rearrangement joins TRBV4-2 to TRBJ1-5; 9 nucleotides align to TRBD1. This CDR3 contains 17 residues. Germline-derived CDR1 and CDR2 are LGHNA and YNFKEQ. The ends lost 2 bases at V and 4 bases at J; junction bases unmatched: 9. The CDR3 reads CASSQFTGGSGNQPQHF. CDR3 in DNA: TGTGCCAGCAGCCAATTTACAGGGGGCTCGGGTAATCAGCCCCAGCATTTT.

The CDR3 coding sequence is TGTGCCACCAGCAGAGATTCGGGACTATTCCGACCGAGCTCCTACAATGAGCAGTTCTTC. Encoded protein: CATSRDSGLFRPSSYNEQFF. The V gene is TRBV15, the J gene TRBJ2-1, with 7 bases that match TRBD2. There are 20 residues in the CDR3. V trimming: 0 bases; J trimming: 0 bases; junction bases outside the gene matches: 14. Germline CDR1 is LNHNV and CDR2 is YYDKDF (reference sequence).

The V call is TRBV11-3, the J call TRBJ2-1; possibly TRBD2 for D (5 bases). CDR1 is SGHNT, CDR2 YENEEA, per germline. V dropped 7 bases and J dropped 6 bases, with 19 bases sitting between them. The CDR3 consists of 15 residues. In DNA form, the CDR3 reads TGTGCCAGCACTAAAGACGGGAATTGGGGCAATGAGCAGTTCTTC. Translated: CASTKDGNWGNEQFF.

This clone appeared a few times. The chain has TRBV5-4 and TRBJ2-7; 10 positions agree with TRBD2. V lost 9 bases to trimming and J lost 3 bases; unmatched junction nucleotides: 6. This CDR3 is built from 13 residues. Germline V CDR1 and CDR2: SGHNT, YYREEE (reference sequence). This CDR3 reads CATAEREGYEQYF. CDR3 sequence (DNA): TGTGCCACCGCAGAGCGGGAGGGCTACGAGCAGTACTTC.

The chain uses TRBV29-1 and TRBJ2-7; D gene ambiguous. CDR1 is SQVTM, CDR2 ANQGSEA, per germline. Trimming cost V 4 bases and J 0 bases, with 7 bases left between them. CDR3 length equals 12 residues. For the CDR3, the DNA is TGCAGCGTTGCCGTCAGCTCCTACGAGCAGTACTTC. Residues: CSVAVSSYEQYF.

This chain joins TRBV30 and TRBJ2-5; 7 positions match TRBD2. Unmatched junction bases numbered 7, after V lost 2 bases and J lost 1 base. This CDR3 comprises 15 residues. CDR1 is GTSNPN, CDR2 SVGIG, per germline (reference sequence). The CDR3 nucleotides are TGTGCCTGGAGTTGGGCGGGAGCGGTCCAAGAGACCCAGTACTTC. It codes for CAWSWAGAVQETQYF.

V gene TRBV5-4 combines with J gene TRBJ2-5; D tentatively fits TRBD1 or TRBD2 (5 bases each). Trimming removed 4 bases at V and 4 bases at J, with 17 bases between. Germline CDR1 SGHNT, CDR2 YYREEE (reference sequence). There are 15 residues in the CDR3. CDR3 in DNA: TGTGCCAGCAGCACTGAACTAGGGGCGGGAGAGACCCAGTACTTC. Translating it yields CASSTELGAGETQYF.

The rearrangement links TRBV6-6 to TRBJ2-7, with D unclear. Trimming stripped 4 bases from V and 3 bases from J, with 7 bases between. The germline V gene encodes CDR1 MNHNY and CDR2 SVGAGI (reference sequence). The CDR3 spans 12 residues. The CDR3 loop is CASSLALYEQYF. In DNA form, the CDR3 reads TGTGCCAGCAGTTTGGCTCTCTACGAGCAGTACTTC.